This TCR beta chain was sequenced for a study of T cell responses to AZD1222 COVID-19 vaccine. Study results and caveats: Per reports, nearly half of all spike-specific TCRs target regions that are unmutated in variants. White British donors predominated, females outnumbered males, and clonal diversity was possibly underestimated. After the peak T cell response, and only then, were repertoires sampled.

Investigators merged groups given second doses at roughly 4 or roughly 12 weeks. Only in-frame clones appear in the TCRdb table, and some are missing; sequencing was by immunoSEQ multiplex PCR. The sample has about 150,000 clones, around 90% seen once. A note on this clone: Its antigen is not known.

The sequencing here drew on peripheral blood, taken 28 days after the second AZD1222 dose. The sequence was collected from an adult who received the AZD1222 COVID-19 vaccine.

The CDR3 reads CASSQGLGEFEKLFF. The CDR3 DNA reads TGCGCCAGCAGCCAAGGACTGGGGGAGTTCGAAAAACTGTTTTTT. The chain recombines TRBV4-3 with TRBJ1-4; D may be TRBD1 (5 bases). Trimming took off 1 base at V and 8 bases at J, with 14 bases between the two ends. CDR1 is LGHNA and CDR2 is YSLEER in the germline V gene. The CDR3 has 15 amino acids.